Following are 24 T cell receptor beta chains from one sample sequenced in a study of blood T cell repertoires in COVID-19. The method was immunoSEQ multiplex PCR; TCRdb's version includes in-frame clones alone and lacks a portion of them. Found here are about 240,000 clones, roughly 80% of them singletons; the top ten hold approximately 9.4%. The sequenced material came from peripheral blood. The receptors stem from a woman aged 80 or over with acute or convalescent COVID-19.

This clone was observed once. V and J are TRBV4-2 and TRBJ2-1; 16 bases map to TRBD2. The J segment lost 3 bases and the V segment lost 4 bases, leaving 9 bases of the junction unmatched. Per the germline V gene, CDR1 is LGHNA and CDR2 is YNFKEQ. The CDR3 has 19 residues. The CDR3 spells CASSPVGLAGGPGYNEQFF. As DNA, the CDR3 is TGTGCCAGCAGCCCAGTGGGACTAGCGGGGGGGCCAGGCTACAATGAGCAGTTCTTC.

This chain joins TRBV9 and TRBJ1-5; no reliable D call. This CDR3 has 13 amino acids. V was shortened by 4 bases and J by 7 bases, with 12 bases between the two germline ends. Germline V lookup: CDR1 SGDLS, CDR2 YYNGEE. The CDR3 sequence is CASSPSGNQPQHF. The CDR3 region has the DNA TGTGCCAGCAGCCCCTCGGGGAACCAGCCCCAGCATTTT.

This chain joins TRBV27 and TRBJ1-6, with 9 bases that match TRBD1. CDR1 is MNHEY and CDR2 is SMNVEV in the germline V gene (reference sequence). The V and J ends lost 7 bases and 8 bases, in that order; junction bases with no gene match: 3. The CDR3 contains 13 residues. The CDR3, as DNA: TGTGCCAGCACAGGGACAGGGTATTCACCCCTCCACTTT. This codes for CASTGTGYSPLHF.

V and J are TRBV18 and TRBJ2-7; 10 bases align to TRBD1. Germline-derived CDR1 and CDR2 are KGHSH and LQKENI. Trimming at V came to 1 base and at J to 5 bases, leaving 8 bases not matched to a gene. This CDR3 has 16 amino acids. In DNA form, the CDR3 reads TGTGCCAGCTCACCACAACTCCGGGACAGGGGACACGAGCAGTACTTC. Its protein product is CASSPQLRDRGHEQYF. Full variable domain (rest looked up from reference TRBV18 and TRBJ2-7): NAGVMQNPRHLVRRRGQEARLRCSPMKGHSHVYWYRQLPEEGLKFMVYLQKENIIDESGMPKERFSAEFPKEGPSILRIQQVVRGDSAAYFCASSPQLRDRGHEQYFGPGTRLTVT.

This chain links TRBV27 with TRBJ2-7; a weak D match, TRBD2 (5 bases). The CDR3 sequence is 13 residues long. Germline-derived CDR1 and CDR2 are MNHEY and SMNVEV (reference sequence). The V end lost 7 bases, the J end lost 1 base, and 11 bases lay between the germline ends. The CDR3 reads CASKFPGSYEQYF. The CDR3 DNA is TGTGCCAGCAAGTTCCCGGGGTCCTACGAGCAGTACTTC.

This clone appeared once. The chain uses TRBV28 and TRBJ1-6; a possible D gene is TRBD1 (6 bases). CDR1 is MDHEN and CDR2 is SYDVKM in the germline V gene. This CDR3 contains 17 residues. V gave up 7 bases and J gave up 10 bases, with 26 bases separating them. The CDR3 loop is CASIPSIGAGDGSPLHF. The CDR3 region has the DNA TGTGCCAGCATCCCCTCTATAGGGGCAGGGGATGGGTCACCCCTCCACTTT.

The CDR3 nucleotides are TGTGCCAGTCGAAGGACAGGAGAAAAGGGTTATGGCTACACCTTC. Translating gives CASRRTGEKGYGYTF. This rearrangement joins TRBV19 to TRBJ1-2, with 7 positions matching TRBD1. The germline V gene encodes CDR1 LNHDA and CDR2 SQIVND (reference sequence). CDR3 length: 15 residues. The trim removed 8 bases at V and 5 bases at J, leaving 14 bases unmatched. Looking up the rest from reference TRBV19 and TRBJ1-2 gives the full variable domain: DGGITQSPKYLFRKEGQNVTLSCEQNLNHDAMYWYRQDPGQGLRLIYYSQIVNDFQKGDIAEGYSVSREKKESFPLTVTSAQKNPTAFYLCASRRTGEKGYGYTFGSGTRLTVV.

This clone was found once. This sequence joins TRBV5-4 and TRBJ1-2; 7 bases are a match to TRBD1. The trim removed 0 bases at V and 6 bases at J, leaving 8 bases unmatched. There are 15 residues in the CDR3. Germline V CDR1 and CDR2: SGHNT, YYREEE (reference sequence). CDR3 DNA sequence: TGTGCCAGCAGCTTGGAGGGGGCTCTTCGTAATGGCTACACCTTC. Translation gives CASSLEGALRNGYTF.

The CDR3 DNA is TGTGCCAGCATGGAAGGGGGCGCTTATGGTCAGCCCCAGCATTTT. It codes for CASMEGGAYGQPQHF. The chain combines TRBV2 with TRBJ1-5, with 7 bases fitting TRBD1. The CDR3 loop spans 15 amino acids. Trimming cost V 7 bases and J 6 bases; bases outside gene matches: 12. CDR1 and CDR2 from the germline V gene are SNHLY and FYNNEI.

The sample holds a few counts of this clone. The CDR3 region has the DNA TGTGCCAGCAGTCCGACAGAGGCCTACAATGAGCAGTTCTTC. Protein sequence: CASSPTEAYNEQFF. This rearrangement joins TRBV11-3 to TRBJ2-1; perhaps TRBD1 as D (5 bases). Per the germline V gene, CDR1 is SGHNT and CDR2 is YENEEA. The length of the CDR3 is 14 residues. The V end lost 6 bases, the J end lost 2 bases, and 11 bases lay between the germline ends.

CDR3 sequence reads: CASSFTAGQSNSPLHF. The CDR3 region has the DNA TGTGCCAGCAGCTTCACCGCGGGACAGTCTAATTCACCCCTCCACTTT. The chain joins TRBV7-9 to TRBJ1-6; 7 bases map to TRBD1. CDR1 SEHNR and CDR2 FQNEAQ come from the germline V gene (reference sequence). V was pared by 3 bases and J by 6 bases, with 8 bases of the junction left unmatched. This CDR3 has 16 amino acids.

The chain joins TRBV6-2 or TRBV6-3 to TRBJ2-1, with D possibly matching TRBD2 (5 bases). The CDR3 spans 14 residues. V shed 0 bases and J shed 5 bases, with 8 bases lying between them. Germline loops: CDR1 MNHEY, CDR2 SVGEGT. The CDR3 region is CASSYSGLNNEQFF. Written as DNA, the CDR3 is TGTGCCAGCAGTTACTCCGGACTTAACAATGAGCAGTTCTTC.

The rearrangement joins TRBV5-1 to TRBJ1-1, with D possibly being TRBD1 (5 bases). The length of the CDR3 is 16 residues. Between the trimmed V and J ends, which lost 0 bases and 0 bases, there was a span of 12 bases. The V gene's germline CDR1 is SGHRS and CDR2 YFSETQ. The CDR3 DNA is TGCGCCAGCAGCTTGGCCGGGGGGAGTATGAACACTGAAGCTTTCTTT. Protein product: CASSLAGGSMNTEAFF.

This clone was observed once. For the CDR3, the DNA is TGTGCCAGCAGTGTAGGACAGTCCTATGGCTACACCTTC. Translation gives CASSVGQSYGYTF. V and J are TRBV2 and TRBJ1-2; tentatively, D is TRBD1 (6 bases). Germline CDR1 is SNHLY and CDR2 is FYNNEI. Trimming left V 4 bases short and J 4 bases short, with 10 bases between. The length of the CDR3 is 13 residues.

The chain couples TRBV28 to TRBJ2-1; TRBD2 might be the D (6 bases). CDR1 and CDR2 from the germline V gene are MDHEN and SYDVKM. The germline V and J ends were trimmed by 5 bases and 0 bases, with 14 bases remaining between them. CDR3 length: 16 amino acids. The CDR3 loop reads CASSPGTPSSYNEQFF. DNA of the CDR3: TGTGCCAGCAGTCCCGGGACTCCGAGCTCCTACAATGAGCAGTTCTTC.

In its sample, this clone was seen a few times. The DNA of the CDR3 is TGTGCCAGCAACCCCAGGGCGGGGGGACTCTGGGAGACCCAGTACTTC. Translated, it gives CASNPRAGGLWETQYF. The V gene is TRBV28, the J gene TRBJ2-5, with 8 bases fitting TRBD2. Germline V gene sequence: CDR1 MDHEN, CDR2 SYDVKM. The CDR3 length is 16 residues. With V trimmed by 7 bases and J by 5 bases, 15 bases remained unmatched.

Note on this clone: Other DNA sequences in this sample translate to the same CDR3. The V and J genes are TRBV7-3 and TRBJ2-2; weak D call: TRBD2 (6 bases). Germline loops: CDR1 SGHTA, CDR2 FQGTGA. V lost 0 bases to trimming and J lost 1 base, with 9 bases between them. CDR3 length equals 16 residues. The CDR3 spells CASSLTGGGNTGELFF. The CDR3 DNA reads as TGTGCCAGCAGCTTAACCGGGGGAGGGAACACCGGGGAGCTGTTTTTT.

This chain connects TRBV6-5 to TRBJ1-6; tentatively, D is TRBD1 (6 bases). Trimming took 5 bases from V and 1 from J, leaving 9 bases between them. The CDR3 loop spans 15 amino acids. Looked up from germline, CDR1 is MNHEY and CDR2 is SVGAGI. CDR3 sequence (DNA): TGTGCCAGCAGTACCCAGGGGTCCTATAATTCACCCCTCCACTTT. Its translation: CASSTQGSYNSPLHF.

This chain's CDR3 is CASSYGADNSPLHF. The CDR3 DNA follows: TGTGCCAGCAGTTACGGGGCAGATAATTCACCCCTCCACTTT. The gene calls are TRBV6-5 and TRBJ1-6; a possible D gene is TRBD1 (5 bases). CDR1 is MNHEY, CDR2 SVGAGI, per germline. V was pared by 2 bases and J by 5 bases, with 7 bases between. The CDR3 has 14 residues.

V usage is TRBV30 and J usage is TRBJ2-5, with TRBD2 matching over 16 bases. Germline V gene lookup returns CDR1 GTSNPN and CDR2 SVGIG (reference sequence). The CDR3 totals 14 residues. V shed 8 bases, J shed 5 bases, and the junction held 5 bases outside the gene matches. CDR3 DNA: TGTGCCGGGACTAGCGGGGGGGCGGGGGAGACCCAGTACTTC. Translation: CAGTSGGAGETQYF. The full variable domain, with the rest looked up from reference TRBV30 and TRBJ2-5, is SQTIHQWPATLVQPVGSPLSLECTVEGTSNPNLYWYRQAAGRGLQLLFYSVGIGQISSEVPQNLSASRPQDRQFILSSKKLLLSDSGFYLCAGTSGGAGETQYFGPGTRLLVL.

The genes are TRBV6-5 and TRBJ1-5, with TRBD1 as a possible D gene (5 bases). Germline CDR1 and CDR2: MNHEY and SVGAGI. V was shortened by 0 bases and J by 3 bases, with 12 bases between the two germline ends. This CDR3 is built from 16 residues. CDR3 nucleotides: TGTGCCAGCAGTTACTCGACGGGGACTCCCAATCAGCCCCAGCATTTT. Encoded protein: CASSYSTGTPNQPQHF.

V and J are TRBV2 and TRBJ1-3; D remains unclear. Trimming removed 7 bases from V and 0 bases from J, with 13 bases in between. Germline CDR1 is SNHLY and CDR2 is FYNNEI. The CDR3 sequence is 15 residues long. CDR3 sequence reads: CASTVDSGSGNTIYF. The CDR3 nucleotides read TGTGCCAGCACCGTAGACTCCGGCTCTGGAAACACCATATATTTT.

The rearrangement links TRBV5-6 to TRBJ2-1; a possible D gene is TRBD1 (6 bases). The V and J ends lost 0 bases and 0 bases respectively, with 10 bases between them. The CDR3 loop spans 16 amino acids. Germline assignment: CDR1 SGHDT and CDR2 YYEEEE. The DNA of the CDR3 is TGTGCCAGCAGCTTGGTAGGACAGAGCTCCTACAATGAGCAGTTCTTC. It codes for CASSLVGQSSYNEQFF.

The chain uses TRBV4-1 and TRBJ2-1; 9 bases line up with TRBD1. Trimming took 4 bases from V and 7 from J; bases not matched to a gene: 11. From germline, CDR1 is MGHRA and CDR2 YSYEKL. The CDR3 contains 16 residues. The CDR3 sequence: CASSLKSGTGWNEQFF. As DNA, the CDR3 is TGCGCCAGCAGCCTCAAATCCGGGACAGGGTGGAATGAGCAGTTCTTC.